This TCR beta chain was identified in a study of neurological immune-mediated disorders. 5'RACE with 10-nucleotide random UMIs generated the cDNA. The output of every sequencing run exceeded 170 million TCR-beta sequences, derived from 15-18 subjects. Using its own MiXCR run on the 5' RACE reads, TCRdb lists one record per CDR3 protein. This repertoire shows around 33,000 distinct CDR3 sequences, approximately 22% found once; its top ten account for 25% to 30%. Study-wide results and limits: Whereas HTLV-1-associated myelopathy showed the most TCR clonal expansion, multiple sclerosis showed the least, with levels below those of healthy controls.

The CDR3 loop spans 15 amino acids. Germline CDR1 SGHRS, CDR2 YFSETQ. The junction had 2 bases not matched to a gene; V was cut back by 0 bases and J by 3 bases. CD4+ or CD8+ T cells, about 950,000 per library, were used for sorted libraries. This clonotype was observed many times. What it binds is not known. The TCR originated in a man in his forties or fifties with HTLV-1-associated myelopathy (HAM/TSP). The sequenced sample consisted of CD4+ T cells from blood. The genes are TRBV5-1 and TRBJ1-5; TRBD1 aligns across 8 bases. As DNA, the CDR3 is TGCGCCAGCAGCTTGGGACAGGGGCTCAATCAGCCCCAGCATTTT. Its translation is CASSLGQGLNQPQHF.